This is a list of T cell receptor beta chains from one sample in a study of CD8+CD57+ T cells in acquired aplastic anemia. MiXCR, run by TCRdb on the reads, gives a single entry per CDR3 protein. The sample has under 150,000 distinct CDR3 sequences; about 40% are singletons. The sequenced material came from sorted CD4+, CD8+, or CD8+CD57+ T cells (not recorded which) from PBMCs. These receptors came from a human donor with aplastic anemia. The CDR3 runs from the conserved cysteine through the conserved F or W. The order of the fields is clone size, J gene, V gene, D gene, CDR3 protein, CDR3 DNA. A D gene is named only where the DNA matches it firmly. Clone size is stated in some rows and not others, as once, few, many or a class when expanded.

- | TRBJ2-5 | TRBV5-5 | - | CASSLGRGRGKETQYF | TGTGCCAGCAGCTTGGGGAGGGGAAGGGGTAAAGAGACCCAGTACTTC
many | TRBJ2-3 | TRBV2 | TRBD2 | CASSPGGAGTDTQYF | TGTGCCAGCAGCCCCGGGGGGGCCGGGACAGATACGCAGTATTTT
- | TRBJ2-7 | TRBV15 | - | CATSRDPGEMSYEQYF | TGTGCCACCAGCAGAGACCCAGGGGAGATGTCCTACGAGCAGTACTTC
- | TRBJ1-5 | TRBV19 | TRBD1 | CASSVGTGRNQPQHF | TGTGCCAGTAGTGTTGGGACAGGGCGAAATCAGCCCCAGCATTTT
- | TRBJ2-2 | TRBV9 | - | CASSPPGIGELFF | TGTGCCAGCAGCCCACCCGGAATCGGGGAGCTGTTTTTT
once | TRBJ1-1 | TRBV25-1 | - | CASSELGRNTEAFF | TGTGCCAGCAGTGAATTGGGGAGGAACACTGAAGCTTTCTTT
- | TRBJ1-5 | TRBV15 | - | CATSRDGQSNQPQHF | TGTGCCACCAGCAGAGACGGACAAAGCAATCAGCCCCAGCATTTT
- | TRBJ1-2 | TRBV25-1 | - | CASSESPHRYTF | TGTGCCAGCAGTGAATCGCCTCATCGCTACACCTTC
- | TRBJ1-1 | TRBV10-3 | - | CAIRPDRGNTEAFF | TGTGCCATCAGACCCGACAGAGGCAACACTGAAGCTTTCTTT
- | TRBJ2-3 | TRBV10-3 | - | CAIGADWDTQYF | TGTGCCATCGGGGCCGATTGGGATACGCAGTATTTT
- | TRBJ2-3 | TRBV2 | TRBD2 | CASSVSGPSTDTQYF | TGTGCCAGCAGTGTTAGCGGGCCCAGCACAGATACGCAGTATTTT
few | TRBJ1-1 | TRBV7-9 | - | CASSFGPRVEAFF | TGTGCCAGCAGTTTTGGGCCCCGCGTTGAAGCTTTCTTT
few | TRBJ1-2 | TRBV10-2 | TRBD1 | CASSGQGANGYTF | TGTGCCAGCAGTGGACAGGGGGCTAATGGCTACACCTTC
many | TRBJ2-7 | TRBV7-2 | - | CASSSSKEQYF | TGTGCCAGCAGCTCCTCCAAGGAGCAGTACTTC
few | TRBJ1-2 | TRBV2 | - | CASSDKALDRTYGYTF | TGTGCCAGCAGTGACAAAGCCCTGGACAGAACCTATGGCTACACCTTC
many | TRBJ2-3 | TRBV7-9 | - | CASSLAHRADTQYF | TGTGCCAGCAGCTTAGCGCACAGGGCAGATACGCAGTATTTT
- | TRBJ1-5 | TRBV10-3 | - | CASGDPTREAQHF | TGTGCCAGCGGTGATCCGACCCGTGAGGCCCAGCATTTT
few | TRBJ2-3 | TRBV15 | TRBD2 | CATSGAGETDTQYF | TGTGCCACCAGCGGAGCGGGAGAGACAGATACGCAGTATTTT
many | TRBJ2-1 | TRBV13 | TRBD2 | CASRLAGGRNEQFF | TGTGCCAGCAGACTAGCGGGGGGGAGGAATGAGCAGTTCTTC
- | TRBJ1-5 | TRBV2 | - | CASRSGSDQPQHF | TGTGCCAGCAGGTCGGGGAGCGATCAGCCCCAGCATTTT
- | TRBJ2-1 | TRBV29-1 | - | CSVTDMDEQFF | TGCAGCGTCACCGACATGGATGAGCAGTTCTTC
- | TRBJ1-5 | TRBV11-1 | - | CASSSSLTGGIYNQPQHF | TGTGCCAGCAGTTCCAGTCTGACAGGCGGGATTTACAATCAGCCCCAGCATTTT
many | TRBJ1-6 | TRBV4-1 | - | CASSQDWGENSPLHF | TGCGCCAGCAGCCAAGATTGGGGGGAGAATTCACCCCTCCACTTT